This section outlines one T cell receptor (beta chain) sequence together with its context. The data were obtained in a study of tumor-infiltrating lymphocytes in oesophageal squamous cell carcinoma. This CDR3 contains 14 residues. The V end was cut by 6 bases, the J end by 6 bases, with 14 bases between. Germline values: CDR1 SGHAT, CDR2 FQDESV (reference sequence). From the PCR reads, TCRdb called clonotypes with MiXCR, one entry per CDR3 protein. The sample has tens of thousands of distinct CDR3 sequences, more than 30% seen once. Sequenced: esophageal tumor tissue. The TCR sequence derives from a male donor with esophageal squamous cell carcinoma. This chain connects TRBV11-1 to TRBJ2-2, with a tentative D call TRBD2 (6 bases). This CDR3 is CASSRLVGAGELFF. CDR3 nucleotides: TGTGCCAGCAGTCGACTAGTGGGAGCCGGGGAGCTGTTTTTT.